The TCR beta chain under discussion was sequenced for a study of technical replicates of blood from a handful of donors. Per germline, CDR1 SNHLY and CDR2 FYNNEI. The V and J ends lost 5 bases and 0 bases respectively, with 8 bases between them. The CDR3 is made up of 15 amino acids. Assay used: immunoSEQ multiplex PCR; TCRdb lists only in-frame clones, some missing. The table lists fewer than 85,000 clones, over 90% of them singletons. V is TRBV2 and J is TRBJ2-6, with D perhaps matching TRBD2 (6 bases). The sequence was obtained from a human donor in good health. Some clones in this sample may be carry-over from other donors' samples. The sequenced material came from PBMCs. DNA of the CDR3: TGTGCCAGCAGTCGGGAGAGCTCTGGGGCCAACGTCCTGACTTTC. Its translation: CASSRESSGANVLTF.